This T cell receptor (beta chain) was profiled in a study of T cell changes during pregnancy in multiple sclerosis. Trimming removed 0 bases from V and 1 base from J, with 11 bases in between. The germline V gene encodes CDR1 SGHDN and CDR2 FVKESK. There are 16 residues in the CDR3. Repertoires were generated with immunoSEQ multiplex PCR, while TCRdb's copy carries only in-frame clones and drops some. The repertoire has some 57,000 clones, around 90% of them found once; the top ten carry 0.76%. The chain employs TRBV14 and TRBJ2-3, with a possible D match to TRBD2 (6 bases). Sample: CD4+ T cells from peripheral blood mononuclear cells, taken in the first trimester of pregnancy. The receptor's source is a female donor with multiple sclerosis, enrolled in a pregnancy study. CDR3 region: CASSQDGGQGTDTQYF. The CDR3 DNA reads TGTGCCAGCAGCCAAGACGGGGGTCAGGGCACAGATACGCAGTATTTT. The full variable domain, with the rest looked up from reference TRBV14 and TRBJ2-3, is EAGVTQFPSHSVIEKGQTVTLRCDPISGHDNLYWYRRVMGKEIKFLLHFVKESKQDESGMPNNRFLAERTGGTYSTLKVQPAELEDSGVYFCASSQDGGQGTDTQYFGPGTRLTVL.